This note documents a single T cell receptor (beta chain) sequence. Using immunoSEQ multiplex PCR, the repertoire was profiled, and TCRdb retains in-frame clones only, with some absent. The sample has tens of thousands of clones; 95% are singletons. The CDR3 spans 11 residues. The V gene lost 8 bases and the J gene lost 6 bases, with 8 bases spanning the gap. Per germline, CDR1 ENHRY and CDR2 SYGVKD. The data belong to a study of technical replicates of blood from four donors. Sequenced: T cells isolated from PBMCs. The J gene is TRBJ2-1, the V gene TRBV10-3, with D hard to call. The receptor comes from a human donor in good health. CDR3 nucleotide sequence: TGTGCCATCCGTGGTATCAATGAGCAGTTCTTC. Its protein is CAIRGINEQFF.